The subject of this entry is one TCR beta chain. The target antigen is unknown. The data stem from a study of shared clonotypes between healthy human individuals. This CDR3 has 15 amino acids. CDR1 is SGHVS, CDR2 FQNEAQ, per germline. V gave up 2 bases and J gave up 4 bases; unmatched junction bases: 4. Study-wide results and caveats: Among donors, clonotype sharing was expected to be affected by sequencing depth.

How the authors handled the data: Sequence data from immunoSEQ were junction-only and lacked quality scores; consequently, filtering differed. Measured with immunoSEQ multiplex PCR; TCRdb has only the in-frame clones, and not every one. The DNA gave D and trimming, while V, J and clone size come from that table. The data contain fewer than 600,000 clones, about 74% of them seen just once; the ten biggest clones take up approximately 12%. Sequencing input: PBMCs. The chain recombines TRBV7-8 with TRBJ2-3, with 9 bases lining up with TRBD2. The sequence was collected from a middle-aged woman in good health. Some clones in this sample may be carry-over from other donors' samples. CDR3 sequence: CASSLIAGVADTQYF. In DNA, the CDR3 is TGTGCCAGCAGCTTAATAGCGGGAGTGGCAGATACGCAGTATTTT.